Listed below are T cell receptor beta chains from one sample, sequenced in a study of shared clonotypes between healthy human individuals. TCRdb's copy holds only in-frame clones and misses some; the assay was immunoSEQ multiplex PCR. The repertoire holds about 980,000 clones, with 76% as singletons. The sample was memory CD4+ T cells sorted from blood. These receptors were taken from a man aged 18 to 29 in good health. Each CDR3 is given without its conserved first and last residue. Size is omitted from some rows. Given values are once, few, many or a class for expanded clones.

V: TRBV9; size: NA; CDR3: ASSPIANEQF
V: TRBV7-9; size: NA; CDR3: ASSHFIWGKSYEQY
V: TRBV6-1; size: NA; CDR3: ASMRFGEQY
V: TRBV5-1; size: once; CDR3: ASSLSLAGGTDTQY
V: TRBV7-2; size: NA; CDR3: ASSPGRDSGNTIY
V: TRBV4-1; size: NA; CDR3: ASSQDPAGGPREQY
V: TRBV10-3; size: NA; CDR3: AIRKEGSHEQY
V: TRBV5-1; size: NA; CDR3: ASSLHRGGAYNEQF
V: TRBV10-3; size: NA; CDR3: AIRGNFSSYEQY
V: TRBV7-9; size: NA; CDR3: ASSSTSGLTSEGQF
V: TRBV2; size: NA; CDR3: ASSLTNHNSPLH
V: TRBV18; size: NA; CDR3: ASSPPGGNYGYT
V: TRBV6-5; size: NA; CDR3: ASTRAGTLAHEQY
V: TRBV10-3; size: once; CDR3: ATGSGQIEAF
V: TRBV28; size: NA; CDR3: ASSSMTVYSYEQY
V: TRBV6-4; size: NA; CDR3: ASSDFQERLNTEAF
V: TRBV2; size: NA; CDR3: ASTGTSGANTGELF
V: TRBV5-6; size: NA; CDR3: ASSLGAGGRAF
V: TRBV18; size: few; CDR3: ASSLDSNQPQH
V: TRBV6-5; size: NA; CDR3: ATHPGYRETQY
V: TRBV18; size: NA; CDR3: ASSPAEVAGLYGYT
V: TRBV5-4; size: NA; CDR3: ASSPPPGEVTDTQY
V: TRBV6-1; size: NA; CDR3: ASSEFGLAF
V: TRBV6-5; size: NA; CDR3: ASSYRRNSPLH
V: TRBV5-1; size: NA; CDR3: ASSSLDRTLNTEAF
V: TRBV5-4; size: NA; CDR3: ASSFSGEDTQY
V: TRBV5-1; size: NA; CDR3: ASSSPGQGYGYT
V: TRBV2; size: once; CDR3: ASCTLAGGLNEQF
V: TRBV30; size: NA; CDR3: AWSRGTGVDEQY
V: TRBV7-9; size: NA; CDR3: ASSLGRDSSNQPQH
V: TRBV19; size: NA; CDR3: ASSMSVLGYEQY
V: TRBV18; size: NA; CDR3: ASSPGQRTQY
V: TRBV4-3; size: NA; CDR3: ASSPPGARRHEQF
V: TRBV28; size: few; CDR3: ASSATGSNEKLF
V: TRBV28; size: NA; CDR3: ASYDRNTEAF
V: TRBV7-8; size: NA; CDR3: ASSPGRRGGTDTQY
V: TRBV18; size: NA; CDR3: ASSRDRERSFYNEQF
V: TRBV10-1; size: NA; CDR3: ASSESSGHLVSTNEKLF
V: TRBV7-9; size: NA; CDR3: ASSQQGDGGKLF
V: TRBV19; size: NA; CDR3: ASSGGRLPKNIQY
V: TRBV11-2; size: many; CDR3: ASSLDTRGTYEQY
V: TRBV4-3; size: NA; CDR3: ASSQDFQGSSYNSPLH
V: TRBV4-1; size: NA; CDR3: ASSRPGGRNEQF
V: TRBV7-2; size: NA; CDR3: ASSLVGGVGNQPQH
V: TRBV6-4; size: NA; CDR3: ASSADRSSYEQY
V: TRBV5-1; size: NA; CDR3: ASSFSVGLQETQY
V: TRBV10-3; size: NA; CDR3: AIGASNYGYT
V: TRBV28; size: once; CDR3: ASSPSTLAGWDEQY
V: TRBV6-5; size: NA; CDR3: ASSYGAGGIYEQY
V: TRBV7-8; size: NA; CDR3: ASRKPGTGGLGTGELF
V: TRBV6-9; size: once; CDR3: ASRDRGPYEQY
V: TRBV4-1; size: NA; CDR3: ASSPQQAFGYYGYT
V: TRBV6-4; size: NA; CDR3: ASSDSHTKPTNEKLF